The clone carrying this T cell receptor (beta chain) has a count of ten or more. As yet, its antigen is unknown. CDR3 size: 10 residues. Trimming cost V 2 bases and J 9 bases, with 3 bases left between them. The data were obtained in a study of blood T cells in healthy people across ages. Broader study findings: Versus aged donors, long-lived donors had higher diversity and more naive CD4+ cells.

Next came a second PCR, run for about 7 to 12 cycles, which used a sample-barcoded 5' primer along with a J-beta primer mix. TCRdb used MiXCR to reprocess the 5' RACE reads, holding one entry per CDR3 protein. The repertoire has about 930,000 distinct CDR3 sequences, just under 30% of them found once; the top ten carry about 10%. These records were also assigned to another study, of T cells of mothers and their children. This second report adds: Sequencing returned over 8.5 million TCR beta CDR3 reads per mother and about 3 million per child.

Sequenced sample: blood. This sequence was found in a woman aged 40 to 50 in good health. The V gene is TRBV12-3 or TRBV12-4, the J gene TRBJ2-3; no clear D gene. CDR3 in amino acids: CASSLLTQYF. DNA for the CDR3: TGTGCCAGCAGTTTATTGACGCAGTATTTT.